The clone carrying this TCR beta chain has at least ten counts. Its antigen is undetermined. Germline V CDR1 and CDR2: SNHLY, FYNNEI. CDR3 size: 14 residues. J gave up 5 bases and V 6 bases, and 7 bases lay outside the gene matches. The sample is drawn from a study of beta chain features in type 1 diabetes. Study-level findings and limits: Short templates might get an advantage during PCR, and this would be equal in patients and controls.

Reverse transcription of all isolated RNA meant that expressed TCRB transcripts were sequenced. Clones were read by immunoSEQ multiplex PCR, and TCRdb kept only the in-frame ones, dropping some. The data contain almost 350,000 clones, roughly 8% of them singletons. The sequenced material came from central memory CD4+ T cells from blood. This chain connects TRBV2 to TRBJ2-5; TRBD2 agrees at 9 bases. This receptor was obtained from a woman aged 18 to 35 in good health. CDR3 amino acids: CASRMLAGKETQYF. DNA of the CDR3: TGTGCCAGCAGGATGCTAGCGGGAAAGGAGACCCAGTACTTC.